This TCR beta chain was identified during a study of T cell changes during pregnancy in multiple sclerosis. Produced via immunoSEQ multiplex PCR; TCRdb's table is partial and in-frame only. The sample contains 25,000 to 30,000 clones, 70% to 90% of which appear only once. CDR3 length: 16 residues. Germline CDR1 MNHEY, CDR2 SVGAGI. Deletions cut 2 bases from V and 2 bases from J, with 15 bases between. The sample here was CD8+ T cells from peripheral blood mononuclear cells, taken after pregnancy. The TCR sequence derives from a female donor with multiple sclerosis, enrolled in a pregnancy study. V usage is TRBV6-5 and J usage is TRBJ2-5; tentatively, D is TRBD2 (6 bases). The CDR3: CASSYGAGPTQETQYF. CDR3 coding DNA: TGTGCCAGCAGTTACGGGGCGGGGCCTACTCAAGAGACCCAGTACTTC.